This entry lists 24 T cell receptor beta chains sequenced from one sample in a study of T cell changes during pregnancy in multiple sclerosis. Sequencing was performed with immunoSEQ multiplex PCR; in TCRdb, only in-frame clones are kept and a portion is missing. The repertoire has around 88,000 clones, around 94% of them found once; the top ten carry over 2%. The specimen comprised peripheral blood, sampled in the first trimester of pregnancy. Receptors were obtained from a female donor with multiple sclerosis, enrolled in a pregnancy study.

The CDR3 nucleotides read TGTGCCAGCAAGGTCGGCTCCGGGGAAGCTTTCTTT. Translated, it gives CASKVGSGEAFF. The chain uses TRBV2 and TRBJ1-1; D remains ambiguous. Germline CDR1 reads SNHLY; CDR2 reads FYNNEI. The CDR3 loop spans 12 amino acids. Trimming took 7 bases from V and 8 from J, leaving 14 bases between them.

V and J are TRBV2 and TRBJ2-6, with 8 bases lining up with TRBD1. Losses at the gene ends were 4 bases for V and 2 bases for J; bases not matched to a gene: 7. The CDR3 sequence is 17 residues long. Germline-derived CDR1 and CDR2 are SNHLY and FYNNEI. The CDR3 loop reads CASSGTGTSTGANVLTF. In nucleotides, the CDR3 is TGTGCCAGCAGTGGGACAGGGACCTCCACTGGGGCCAACGTCCTGACTTTC.

The chain links TRBV19 to TRBJ2-3, with TRBD2 matching over 10 bases. Germline-derived CDR1 and CDR2 are LNHDA and SQIVND (reference sequence). The CDR3 sequence is 16 residues long. V trimming: 1 base; J trimming: 0 bases; junction bases outside the gene matches: 1. The CDR3: CASSIGGLASTDTQYF. In nucleotides, the CDR3 is TGTGCCAGTAGTATAGGGGGACTAGCGAGCACAGATACGCAGTATTTT. Supplemented by reference TRBV19 and TRBJ2-3, the full variable domain reads DGGITQSPKYLFRKEGQNVTLSCEQNLNHDAMYWYRQDPGQGLRLIYYSQIVNDFQKGDIAEGYSVSREKKESFPLTVTSAQKNPTAFYLCASSIGGLASTDTQYFGPGTRLTVL.

V gene TRBV19 combines with J gene TRBJ2-3; 9 bases are a match to TRBD1. The CDR3 sequence is 16 residues long. V gave up 0 bases and J gave up 4 bases; unmatched junction bases: 5. The germline CDR1 and CDR2 sequences are LNHDA and SQIVND (reference sequence). The chain's CDR3 is CASSIDGTGLADTQYF. CDR3 nucleotides: TGTGCCAGTAGTATAGATGGGACAGGGCTTGCAGATACGCAGTATTTT. The whole variable domain, filled in from reference TRBV19 and TRBJ2-3, reads DGGITQSPKYLFRKEGQNVTLSCEQNLNHDAMYWYRQDPGQGLRLIYYSQIVNDFQKGDIAEGYSVSREKKESFPLTVTSAQKNPTAFYLCASSIDGTGLADTQYFGPGTRLTVL.

This clone is a singleton in its sample. In DNA, the CDR3 is TGTGCCAGCAGTGTTGAGAAGGTGAGGACAGATACGCAGTATTTT. It specifies CASSVEKVRTDTQYF. This chain connects TRBV2 to TRBJ2-3, with D hard to call. The CDR3 spans 15 residues. Trimming took 4 bases from V and 3 from J, leaving 14 bases between them. Looked up from germline, CDR1 is SNHLY and CDR2 is FYNNEI.

The chain has TRBV2 and TRBJ1-2; a possible D gene is TRBD1 (6 bases). V was clipped by 2 bases and J by 0 bases, with 13 bases between them. This CDR3 is built from 16 residues. The germline gives CDR1 SNHLY, CDR2 FYNNEI. The CDR3 region has the DNA TGTGCCAGCAGTGAATCTGTACAGGGAGCTAACTATGGCTACACCTTC. Translation gives CASSESVQGANYGYTF.

The rearrangement joins TRBV30 to TRBJ2-3, with a possible D match to TRBD2 (5 bases). This CDR3 spans 11 amino acids. The germline CDR1 and CDR2 sequences are GTSNPN and SVGIG (reference sequence). The V gene lost 4 bases and the J gene lost 6 bases, with 8 bases spanning the gap. The CDR3 reads CAWTRGDTQYF. CDR3 DNA sequence: TGTGCCTGGACCCGAGGGGATACGCAGTATTTT.

CDR3 residues: CASSQASGRVEQFF. CDR3 nucleotide sequence: TGCGCCAGCAGCCAGGCCAGCGGGAGGGTTGAGCAGTTCTTC. J is TRBJ2-1 and V is TRBV4-3; 10 bases are shared with TRBD2. This CDR3 has 14 amino acids. Germline values: CDR1 LGHNA, CDR2 YSLEER. Trimming at V came to 3 bases and at J to 9 bases, leaving 5 bases not matched to a gene.

The rearrangement joins TRBV7-9 to TRBJ1-1; a possible D gene is TRBD1 (6 bases). The CDR3 loop spans 14 amino acids. Trimming removed 5 bases at V and 5 bases at J, with 15 bases between. CDR1 is SEHNR, CDR2 FQNEAQ, per germline (reference sequence). The CDR3, as DNA: TGTGCCAGCAGCCCGGGGGGCCTGTGGACTGAAGCTTTCTTT. As protein: CASSPGGLWTEAFF.

This chain uses TRBV23-1 with TRBJ1-4; 9 bases map to TRBD1. Being an ORF, TRBV23-1 has a function that is uncertain. This CDR3 has 21 amino acids. The J segment lost 8 bases and the V segment lost 0 bases, leaving 22 bases of the junction unmatched. CDR3 sequence reads: CASSQSCQTGGCPPFREKLFF. DNA of the CDR3: TGCGCCAGCAGTCAATCGTGTCAGACAGGGGGTTGTCCCCCTTTCCGGGAAAAACTGTTTTTT.

This CDR3 reads CASSFYGLAGENNEQFF. The CDR3 coding sequence is TGTGCCAGCAGTTTTTATGGGCTAGCGGGGGAAAACAATGAGCAGTTCTTC. The chain employs TRBV27 and TRBJ2-1; 10 bases map to TRBD2. V lost 3 bases and J lost 5; bases outside the gene matches: 10. This CDR3 comprises 17 residues. The germline gives CDR1 MNHEY, CDR2 SMNVEV (reference sequence).

In regard to this clone: One junction end does not reproduce the germline sequence, and a read error may be involved. The J gene is TRBJ2-1, the V gene TRBV4-1; 12 bases align to TRBD2. The CDR3 is 16 amino acids. Germline V gene sequence: CDR1 MGHRA, CDR2 YSYEKL. DNA of the CDR3: TGCGCCAGCAGCGAAGACGGTCTAGCGGGAGGGTATGAGCAGTTCTTC. Amino acid sequence: CASSEDGLAGGYEQFF.

This clone was observed once. The genes are TRBV6-1 and TRBJ2-4, with D maybe TRBD2 (5 bases). The CDR3 is 12 amino acids. Trimming shortened V by 7 bases and J by 6 bases, and 10 bases separated the two germline ends. Germline CDR1 reads MNHNS; CDR2 reads SASEGT. CDR3 sequence reads: CASTPAGNIQYF. The CDR3, as DNA: TGTGCCAGCACTCCGGCGGGAAACATTCAGTACTTC.

V usage is TRBV5-6 and J usage is TRBJ2-7; TRBD2 aligns across 8 bases. The CDR3 spans 16 residues. V was pared by 1 base and J by 5 bases, with 11 bases of the junction left unmatched. Germline V gene lookup returns CDR1 SGHDT and CDR2 YYEEEE. In DNA form, the CDR3 reads TGTGCCAGCAGCTTGTACGGGGGGGGACTCGTTGACGAGCAGTACTTC. Protein: CASSLYGGGLVDEQYF. The entire variable domain, with the rest obtained from reference TRBV5-6 and TRBJ2-7, is as follows: DAGVTQSPTHLIKTRGQQVTLRCSPKSGHDTVSWYQQALGQGPQFIFQYYEEEERQRGNFPDRFSGHQFPNYSSELNVNALLLGDSALYLCASSLYGGGLVDEQYFGPGTRLTVT.

This clone was observed a handful of times. The chain employs TRBV12-5 and TRBJ2-1; a possible D gene is TRBD2 (6 bases). CDR3 size: 13 residues. V was clipped by 2 bases and J by 8 bases, with 10 bases between them. CDR1 and CDR2 (germline): LGHNT, FRNRAP. CDR3 amino acids: CASGLSGVDEQFF. The DNA for the CDR3 is TGTGCTAGTGGTTTGTCGGGAGTGGATGAGCAGTTCTTC.

The chain is built from TRBV12-1 and TRBJ2-7; the tabulated D call, TRBD2, remains unverified against the DNA. TRBV12-1 is classified as a pseudogene. There are 12 residues in the CDR3. In DNA form, the CDR3 reads TGTGCCAGCATTGGAGCGGGCTACGAGCAGTACTTC. Its protein product is CASIGAGYEQYF.

CDR3 protein: CSVRGNPGTEAFF. In DNA, the CDR3 is TGCAGCGTGCGCGGGAACCCGGGTACTGAAGCTTTCTTT. The rearrangement joins TRBV29-1 to TRBJ1-1; D gene uncertain. V gave up 6 bases and J gave up 5 bases, with 16 bases separating them. CDR1 SQVTM and CDR2 ANQGSEA come from the germline V gene. The CDR3 has 13 amino acids. The whole variable domain, filled in from reference TRBV29-1 and TRBJ1-1, reads SAVISQKPSRDICQRGTSLTIQCQVDSQVTMMFWYRQQPGQSLTLIATANQGSEATYESGFVIDKFPISRPNLTFSTLTVSNMSPEDSSIYLCSVRGNPGTEAFFGQGTRLTVV.

The chain couples TRBV7-2 to TRBJ2-7; 7 positions match TRBD2. Germline-derived CDR1 and CDR2 are SGHTA and FQGNSA. CDR3 length: 18 residues. Trimming took 7 bases from V and 0 from J; bases not matched to a gene: 18. CDR3 in amino acids: CASNLGLADGKSSYEQYF. CDR3 DNA sequence: TGTGCCAGCAACCTCGGGCTAGCGGATGGGAAAAGCTCCTACGAGCAGTACTTC.

This clone was detected only once. The rearrangement uses TRBV28 and TRBJ2-7; TRBD2 matches 8 bases. V trimming: 3 bases; J trimming: 1 base; junction bases outside the gene matches: 8. Germline lookup yields CDR1 MDHEN and CDR2 SYDVKM. CDR3 length: 16 residues. The CDR3 spells CASSLSGSILSYEQYF. The CDR3 bases are TGTGCCAGCAGTTTGAGCGGGAGCATTTTGTCCTACGAGCAGTACTTC.

This clone was counted a single time. The chain couples TRBV5-6 to TRBJ2-3; tentative D call: TRBD1 (6 bases). V was cut by 7 bases and J by 0 bases, with 9 bases left in between. The CDR3 consists of 13 residues. Germline values: CDR1 SGHDT, CDR2 YYEEEE. In nucleotides, the CDR3 is TGTGCCAGCCGACAGGTCAGCACAGATACGCAGTATTTT. Translating it yields CASRQVSTDTQYF.

V and J are TRBV7-9 and TRBJ2-5; 14 bases agree with TRBD2. The CDR3 length is 18 residues. CDR1 and CDR2 (germline): SEHNR, FQNEAQ (reference sequence). J lost 4 bases, V lost 5 bases, and 12 bases had no gene match. CDR3 in DNA: TGTGCCAGCAGCACCAAAGGGACTAGCGGGAGTGCGGGAGAGACCCAGTACTTC. Residues: CASSTKGTSGSAGETQYF.

This chain links TRBV7-2 with TRBJ1-2, with TRBD1 matching over 7 bases. After removal of 2 bases from V and 8 bases from J, the junction contained 8 bases not matched to a gene. CDR3 length equals 14 residues. Germline V gene sequence: CDR1 SGHTA, CDR2 FQGNSA. The CDR3 nucleotides are TGTGCCAGCAGCTTACGACAGGGTTTGCAAGGCTACACCTTC. Residues: CASSLRQGLQGYTF.

The chain employs TRBV19 and TRBJ1-1; D not resolved. Germline lookup yields CDR1 LNHDA and CDR2 SQIVND (reference sequence). V lost 0 bases to trimming and J lost 7 bases, with 9 bases between them. The CDR3 runs 13 residues. For the CDR3, the DNA is TGTGCCAGTAGTATAGATCTGCGGGGTGAAGCTTTCTTT. Translation gives CASSIDLRGEAFF.

This clone was observed a single time. The gene calls are TRBV2 and TRBJ2-5, with 7 nucleotides matching TRBD1. This CDR3 has 15 amino acids. V lost 4 bases to trimming and J lost 2 bases; unmatched junction nucleotides: 7. Germline CDR1 and CDR2: SNHLY and FYNNEI. This chain's CDR3 is CASSGGLTGQETQYF. The CDR3 coding sequence is TGTGCCAGCAGTGGGGGCCTGACAGGGCAAGAGACCCAGTACTTC.